These 21 T cell receptor beta chains were sequenced from one sample in a study of radiation and T cells in renal cell carcinoma. The method was immunoSEQ multiplex PCR; TCRdb's version includes in-frame clones alone and lacks a portion of them. The table lists approximately 70,000 clones, about 80% of them singletons. Specified time point: blood 4 weeks post-SBRT, at nephrectomy. Indicated treatment: 15 Gy SBRT to primary tumor, nephrectomy 4 weeks later. Sample: blood, taken from a patient whose treatment included radiotherapy and nephrectomy. These receptors all stem from a man aged 55 to 69 with renal cell carcinoma.

The chain is built from TRBV6-6 and TRBJ1-2, with D hard to call. The germline V gene encodes CDR1 MNHNY and CDR2 SVGAGI (reference sequence). V was pared by 5 bases and J by 4 bases, with 17 bases between. The CDR3 covers 15 residues. The CDR3 DNA is TGTGCCAGCAGTCCTGACACCGTCAATACCTATGGCTACACCTTC. Protein: CASSPDTVNTYGYTF.

This chain joins TRBV2 and TRBJ2-3; D uncertain. V was shortened by 3 bases and J by 2 bases, with 9 bases between the two germline ends. This CDR3 region has 14 residues. Per germline, CDR1 SNHLY and CDR2 FYNNEI. The CDR3 sequence: CASSESPDTDTQYF. CDR3 nucleotides: TGTGCCAGCAGTGAGTCCCCGGACACAGATACGCAGTATTTT.

The J gene is TRBJ2-1, the V gene TRBV10-2; 7 nucleotides match TRBD1. The CDR3 totals 15 residues. With 3 bases clipped from V and 6 bases from J, the junction kept 8 bases outside the gene matches. The V gene's germline CDR1 is WSHSY and CDR2 SAAADI. The CDR3 DNA is TGCGCCAGCAGTGACCCTGGACAGGTGGGCAATGAGCAGTTCTTC. Residues: CASSDPGQVGNEQFF.

The chain combines TRBV5-5 with TRBJ2-5, with D possibly TRBD2 on 7 matching bases. CDR1 and CDR2 (germline): SGHKS, YYEKEE (reference sequence). Trimming shortened V by 4 bases and J by 4 bases, and 17 bases separated the two germline ends. The CDR3 contains 15 residues. CDR3 coding DNA: TGTGCCAGCAGCCCACAGGGAGGGGGGCGAGAGACCCAGTACTTC. Translated: CASSPQGGGRETQYF.

This rearrangement joins TRBV20-1 to TRBJ1-1; D remains unclear. The CDR3 runs 11 residues. The germline V gene encodes CDR1 DFQATT and CDR2 SNEGSKA (reference sequence). V lost 4 bases and J 3 bases, leaving 6 bases between the germline ends. In DNA, the CDR3 is TGCAGTGCTATTGGGGACACTGAAGCTTTCTTT. Translation gives CSAIGDTEAFF.

The chain employs TRBV30 and TRBJ2-7; 9 bases are shared with TRBD1. J was trimmed by 3 bases and V by 6 bases; bases with no gene match: 6. Germline V gene sequence: CDR1 GTSNPN, CDR2 SVGIG (reference sequence). The CDR3 loop spans 13 amino acids. The CDR3 is CACIDRGFYEQYF. In nucleotides, the CDR3 is TGTGCCTGTATCGACAGGGGGTTCTACGAGCAGTACTTC.

This clone was picked up a small number of times. The rearrangement links TRBV19 to TRBJ1-2; 9 bases are shared with TRBD1. The CDR3 is made up of 15 amino acids. Germline V CDR1 and CDR2: LNHDA, SQIVND (reference sequence). The junction had 11 bases not matched to a gene; V was cut back by 10 bases and J by 2 bases. The CDR3 reads CAIQEPGQGNYGYTF. The CDR3 DNA sequence: TGTGCCATACAGGAGCCAGGACAGGGGAACTATGGCTACACCTTC.

The genes are TRBV7-8 and TRBJ2-5; TRBD1 aligns across 7 bases. The J call may be mistaken, given a closer DNA end match to TRBJ2-7. The CDR3 loop spans 15 amino acids. Germline V gene sequence: CDR1 SGHVS, CDR2 FQNEAQ. DNA for the CDR3: TGTGCCAGCAGCTTAGTACAGGGGTTTTATAACGAGCAGTACTTC. This codes for CASSLVQGFYNEQYF.

The chain uses TRBV7-9 and TRBJ1-4, with 8 bases fitting TRBD1. Trimming took 2 bases from V and 7 from J; bases not matched to a gene: 0. Germline-derived CDR1 and CDR2 are SEHNR and FQNEAQ (reference sequence). CDR3 length equals 13 residues. The CDR3 DNA follows: TGTGCCAGCAGCTTAACAGGGGGTGAAAAACTGTTTTTT. As protein: CASSLTGGEKLFF.

This chain uses TRBV29-1 with TRBJ2-4, with unresolved D. CDR3 size: 11 residues. V lost 4 bases, J lost 6 bases, and 7 bases lay in between. Germline CDR1 SQVTM, CDR2 ANQGSEA. CDR3 sequence: CSVAQRNIQYF. CDR3 nucleotide sequence: TGCAGCGTTGCACAGCGAAACATTCAGTACTTC.

The chain employs TRBV6-5 and TRBJ2-7; a weak D match, TRBD2 (5 bases). Germline V lookup: CDR1 MNHEY, CDR2 SVGAGI. This CDR3 comprises 11 residues. The V gene lost 6 bases and the J gene lost 5 bases, with 8 bases spanning the gap. The CDR3 here is CASSRTHEQYV. CDR3 nucleotide sequence: TGTGCCAGCAGCCGGACTCACGAGCAGTACGTC.

This chain uses TRBV11-2 with TRBJ2-1, with D unclear. This CDR3 has 15 amino acids. V was pared by 0 bases and J by 5 bases, with 11 bases between. Germline CDR1 is SGHAT and CDR2 is FQNNGV. Written as DNA, the CDR3 is TGTGCCAGCAGCTTAGATTTCCCCAGCCACAATGAGCAGTTCTTC. It specifies CASSLDFPSHNEQFF.

This chain uses TRBV7-7 with TRBJ2-5, with 10 bases fitting TRBD1. The CDR3 totals 14 residues. CDR1 and CDR2 (germline): SSHAT, FNYEAQ (reference sequence). V lost 5 bases to trimming and J lost 5 bases; unmatched junction nucleotides: 5. CDR3 amino acids: CASSTEGQGETQYF. CDR3 coding DNA: TGTGCCAGCAGCACCGAGGGACAGGGGGAGACCCAGTACTTC.

The V and J genes are TRBV7-6 and TRBJ1-4; 9 bases are a match to TRBD1. CDR3 length: 16 amino acids. V shed 2 bases, J shed 3 bases, and the junction held 4 bases outside the gene matches. CDR1 is SGHVS, CDR2 FNYEAQ, per germline. The CDR3 DNA reads as TGTGCCAGCAGCTTAATGGACAGGGGACCTAATGAAAAACTGTTTTTT. Encoded protein: CASSLMDRGPNEKLFF.

V usage is TRBV2 and J usage is TRBJ1-2; D is unclear. With 0 bases removed from V and 5 bases from J, the gap between germline ends came to 4 bases. The CDR3 spans 12 residues. CDR1 and CDR2 from the germline V gene are SNHLY and FYNNEI. DNA for the CDR3: TGTGCCAGCAGTGAAGCGCTGTATGGCTACACCTTC. It is translated as CASSEALYGYTF.

V is TRBV5-1 and J is TRBJ1-2; no clear D gene. This CDR3 is built from 15 residues. The germline V and J ends were trimmed by 4 bases and 5 bases, with 18 bases remaining between them. Germline lookup yields CDR1 SGHRS and CDR2 YFSETQ. The CDR3 spells CASSVASTQVYGYTF. The CDR3 coding sequence is TGCGCCAGCAGCGTGGCAAGCACCCAGGTTTATGGCTACACCTTC.

This clone was counted only a few times. V gene TRBV7-7 combines with J gene TRBJ2-2; D is tentatively TRBD1 or TRBD2 (6 bases each). CDR1 is SSHAT and CDR2 is FNYEAQ in the germline V gene (reference sequence). This CDR3 comprises 15 residues. Deletions cut 2 bases from V and 7 bases from J, with 14 bases between. The CDR3 is CASSLSGAGIGELFF. The CDR3, as DNA: TGTGCCAGCAGCTTATCGGGGGCAGGGATCGGGGAGCTGTTTTTT.

This sequence joins TRBV7-6 and TRBJ2-7; 7 bases map to TRBD1. CDR1 is SGHVS and CDR2 is FNYEAQ in the germline V gene. J lost 3 bases, V lost 5 bases, and 10 bases had no gene match. The CDR3 has 15 amino acids. The CDR3 nucleotides are TGTGCCAGCAGCCGAAATAGACAGGGCGTCTACGAGCAGTACTTC. Translating gives CASSRNRQGVYEQYF.

The chain has TRBV7-2 and TRBJ1-3; 7 bases match TRBD1. Germline V gene data show CDR1 as SGHTA and CDR2 as FQGNSA. The CDR3 contains 14 residues. V trimming: 6 bases; J trimming: 8 bases; junction bases outside the gene matches: 10. Here the CDR3 DNA reads TGTGCCAGCAGTCCTGGACAGGTCGCGGACACCATATATTTT. Encoded protein: CASSPGQVADTIYF.

The chain recombines TRBV11-3 with TRBJ1-1, with 7 bases identical to TRBD1. The CDR3 extends over 14 amino acids. Germline CDR1 reads SGHNT; CDR2 reads YENEEA. The V and J ends lost 6 bases and 4 bases, in that order; junction bases with no gene match: 8. The CDR3 loop is CASRKGAGSTEAFF. For the CDR3, the DNA is TGTGCCAGCAGGAAGGGGGCTGGGTCCACTGAAGCTTTCTTT.

This rearrangement joins TRBV2 to TRBJ2-7; maybe TRBD1 (5 bases). Germline CDR1 is SNHLY and CDR2 is FYNNEI. Trimming left V 5 bases short and J 2 bases short, with 13 bases between. The CDR3 length is 14 residues. CDR3 in amino acids: CASSQSRVAYEQYF. The CDR3 bases are TGTGCCAGCAGTCAATCCAGGGTTGCCTACGAGCAGTACTTC.